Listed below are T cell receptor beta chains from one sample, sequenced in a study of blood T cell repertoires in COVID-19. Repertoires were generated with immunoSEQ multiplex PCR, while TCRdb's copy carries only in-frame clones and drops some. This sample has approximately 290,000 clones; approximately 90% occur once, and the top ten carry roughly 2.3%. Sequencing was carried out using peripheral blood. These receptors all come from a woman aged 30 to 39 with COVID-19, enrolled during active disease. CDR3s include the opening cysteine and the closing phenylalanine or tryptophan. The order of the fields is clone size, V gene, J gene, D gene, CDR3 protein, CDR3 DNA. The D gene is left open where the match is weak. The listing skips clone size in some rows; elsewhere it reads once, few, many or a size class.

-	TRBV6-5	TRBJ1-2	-	CASSYSPRRDGYTF	TGTGCCAGCAGTTACTCTCCGCGGCGGGATGGCTACACCTTC
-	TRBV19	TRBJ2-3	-	CASMSGGTDTQYF	TGTGCCAGTATGTCAGGAGGAACAGATACGCAGTATTTT
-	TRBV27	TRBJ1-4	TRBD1	CASGAGTGDEKLFF	TGTGCCAGCGGAGCCGGGACAGGGGATGAAAAACTGTTTTTT
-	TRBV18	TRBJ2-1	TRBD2	CASSPETSGRPTILFF	TGTGCCAGCTCACCAGAAACTAGCGGGAGGCCCACAATTCTATTCTTC
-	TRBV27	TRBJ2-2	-	CASSLVAGMGTRELFF	TGTGCCAGCAGTTTAGTCGCGGGAATGGGCACCAGGGAGCTGTTTTTT
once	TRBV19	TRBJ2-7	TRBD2	CASSIDFRGDEQYF	TGTGCCAGTAGTATAGACTTCCGGGGGGACGAGCAGTACTTC
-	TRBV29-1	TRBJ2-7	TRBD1	CSVELPGGYEQYF	TGCAGCGTTGAACTGCCAGGGGGCTACGAGCAGTACTTC
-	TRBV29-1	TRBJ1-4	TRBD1	CSAGAGTGGRTNEKLFF	TGCAGCGCCGGGGCCGGGACAGGGGGGAGGACTAATGAAAAACTGTTTTTT
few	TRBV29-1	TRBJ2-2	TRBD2	CSARLAGGGVGELFF	TGCAGCGCCAGACTAGCGGGAGGAGGAGTCGGGGAGCTGTTTTTT
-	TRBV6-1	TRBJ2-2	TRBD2	CASSAPGLGKNTGELFF	TGTGCCAGCAGTGCTCCGGGACTAGGGAAAAACACCGGGGAGCTGTTTTTT
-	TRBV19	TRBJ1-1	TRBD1	CASSSSTGGGTEAFF	TGTGCCAGTAGTAGTTCTACAGGGGGGGGGACTGAAGCTTTCTTT
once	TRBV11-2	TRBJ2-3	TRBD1	CASSLIFRGQLTDTQYF	TGTGCCAGCAGCTTAATTTTCCGGGGACAGCTCACAGATACGCAGTATTTT
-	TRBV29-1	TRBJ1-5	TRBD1	CSAGQGEGQPQHF	TGCAGCGCCGGACAGGGGGAAGGACAGCCCCAGCATTTT
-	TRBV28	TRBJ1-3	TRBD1	CASSSAAGTAGNTIYF	TGTGCCAGCAGTTCTGCAGCCGGGACAGCGGGAAACACCATATATTTT
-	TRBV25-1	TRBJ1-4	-	CASSEWGGAPSSEKLFF	TGTGCCAGCAGTGAATGGGGAGGCGCCCCATCGAGTGAAAAACTGTTTTTT
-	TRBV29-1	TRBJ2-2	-	CSVVRWEEIFGELFF	TGCAGCGTTGTACGGTGGGAGGAGATCTTCGGGGAGCTGTTTTTT
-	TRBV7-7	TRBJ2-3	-	CASSLAGGSTDTQYF	TGTGCCAGCAGCTTAGCAGGAGGTAGCACAGATACGCAGTATTTT
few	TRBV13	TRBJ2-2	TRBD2	CASSLQLAGITGELFF	TGTGCCAGCAGCTTACAACTAGCGGGGATCACCGGGGAGCTGTTTTTT
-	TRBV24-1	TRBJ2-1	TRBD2	CATSDSGLAGDNEQFF	TGTGCCACCAGTGACTCCGGACTAGCGGGTGACAATGAGCAGTTCTTC
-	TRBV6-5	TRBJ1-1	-	CASSYNPEAPEAFF	TGTGCCAGCAGTTACAATCCCGAGGCCCCTGAAGCTTTCTTT
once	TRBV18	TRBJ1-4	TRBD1	CASSPQGGQNEKLFF	TGTGCCAGCTCACCACAAGGGGGCCAGAATGAAAAACTGTTTTTT
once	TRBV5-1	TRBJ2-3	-	CASSRDILTDTQYF	TGCGCCAGCAGCCGGGACATACTCACAGATACGCAGTATTTT
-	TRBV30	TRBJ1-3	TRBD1	CAWSQPRTGTGNTIYF	TGTGCCTGGAGCCAACCCCGGACAGGGACGGGAAACACCATATATTTT
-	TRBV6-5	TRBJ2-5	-	CASRDGNGIQETQYF	TGTGCCAGCAGGGATGGGAACGGGATCCAAGAGACCCAGTACTTC